A single sample is the source of the 17 T cell receptor beta chains below, sequenced in a study of blood T cell repertoires in COVID-19. Measured with immunoSEQ multiplex PCR; TCRdb has only the in-frame clones, and not every one. The table shows approximately 250,000 clones, with about 87% occurring only once. Sequenced input: PBMCs or T cells enriched from blood (not recorded which). These receptors came from a woman between 40 and 50 years old with acute COVID-19.

The gene calls are TRBV10-3 and TRBJ1-4; D possibly corresponds to TRBD1 (6 bases). CDR1 is ENHRY, CDR2 SYGVKD, per germline. The CDR3 extends over 14 amino acids. The V gene lost 10 bases and the J gene lost 0 bases, with 12 bases spanning the gap. CDR3 nucleotide sequence: TGTGCCACGAACCAGGGGTCAACTAATGAAAAACTGTTTTTT. This encodes CATNQGSTNEKLFF.

V usage is TRBV2 and J usage is TRBJ1-5, with D uncertain. The V end lost 8 bases, the J end lost 1 base, and 15 bases lay between the germline ends. Germline V gene data show CDR1 as SNHLY and CDR2 as FYNNEI. The length of the CDR3 is 15 residues. The DNA for the CDR3 is TGTGCCAGCGGGTTCACATCGAGGAGCAATCAGCCCCAGCATTTT. Its protein is CASGFTSRSNQPQHF.

The chain links TRBV3-1 (or the pseudogene TRBV3-2) to TRBJ1-4; D call uncertain. Deletions cut 4 bases from V and 1 base from J, with 13 bases between. Germline V gene sequence: CDR1 LGHDT, CDR2 YNNKEL (reference sequence). The CDR3 is 16 amino acids. CDR3 loop: CASSPGRAETNEKLFF. CDR3 in DNA: TGTGCCAGCAGCCCGGGGAGGGCGGAAACTAATGAAAAACTGTTTTTT.

The V call is TRBV18, the J call TRBJ1-2; the D is unclear. Trimming took off 3 bases at V and 2 bases at J, with 7 bases between the two ends. Per germline, CDR1 KGHSH and CDR2 LQKENI. The CDR3 spans 13 residues. CDR3: CASSPSGNYGYTF. CDR3 DNA sequence: TGTGCCAGCTCACCGTCGGGGAACTATGGCTACACCTTC. The entire variable domain, with the rest obtained from reference TRBV18 and TRBJ1-2, is as follows: NAGVMQNPRHLVRRRGQEARLRCSPMKGHSHVYWYRQLPEEGLKFMVYLQKENIIDESGMPKERFSAEFPKEGPSILRIQQVVRGDSAAYFCASSPSGNYGYTFGSGTRLTVV.

The J gene is TRBJ2-1, the V gene TRBV7-9, with 12 nucleotides matching TRBD2. This CDR3 has 16 amino acids. CDR1 SEHNR and CDR2 FQNEAQ come from the germline V gene (reference sequence). The V gene end was trimmed by 5 bases and the J gene end by 4 bases; junction bases not matched to a gene: 6. CDR3 nucleotide sequence: TGTGCCAGCAGCCCAAGACTAGCGGGAGATTACAATGAGCAGTTCTTC. It yields the protein CASSPRLAGDYNEQFF.

V is TRBV2 and J is TRBJ1-2; 10 nucleotides agree with TRBD1. J gave up 4 bases and V 5 bases, and 4 bases lay outside the gene matches. The length of the CDR3 is 14 residues. Germline V lookup: CDR1 SNHLY, CDR2 FYNNEI. The CDR3, as DNA: TGTGCCAGCAGTAGGGACAGGGGCTCCTATGGCTACACCTTC. Translated: CASSRDRGSYGYTF.

The chain couples TRBV12-5 to TRBJ1-4; 7 bases align to TRBD1. Germline CDR1 LGHNT, CDR2 FRNRAP. Unmatched junction bases numbered 7, after V lost 9 bases and J lost 6 bases. This CDR3 has 13 residues. The CDR3 DNA sequence: TGTGCTAGCCGACAGGGTACGCATGAAAAACTGTTTTTT. Its translation is CASRQGTHEKLFF.

The rearrangement joins TRBV10-3 to TRBJ2-7; the match to TRBD1 covers 10 bases. This CDR3 is 14 amino acids long. From germline, CDR1 is ENHRY and CDR2 SYGVKD. V was clipped by 6 bases and J by 2 bases; unmatched bases: 4. The CDR3 loop reads CAISTGTGAYEQYV. CDR3 nucleotides: TGTGCCATCAGCACCGGGACAGGGGCCTACGAGCAGTACGTC.

The J gene is TRBJ1-2, the V gene TRBV7-9; a weak D match, TRBD1 (5 bases). CDR1 SEHNR and CDR2 FQNEAQ come from the germline V gene (reference sequence). This CDR3 is 15 amino acids long. V gave up 2 bases and J gave up 0 bases, with 10 bases separating them. In nucleotides, the CDR3 is TGTGCCAGCAGCTTATTGACAGAAGCTAACTATGGCTACACCTTC. This gives the protein CASSLLTEANYGYTF.

V gene TRBV3-1 (or the pseudogene TRBV3-2) combines with J gene TRBJ1-1; possibly TRBD1 for D (6 bases). This CDR3 is 19 amino acids long. The germline V gene encodes CDR1 LGHDT and CDR2 YNNKEL (reference sequence). V was pared by 8 bases and J by 2 bases, with 30 bases between. For the CDR3, the DNA is TGTGCCAGCGCCCCCTTCCCCCTACCCCTCCGGGACAACAACACTGAAGCTTTCTTT. Residues: CASAPFPLPLRDNNTEAFF.

The V and J genes are TRBV5-6 and TRBJ1-1, with TRBD1 as a possible D gene (6 bases). V shed 1 base and J shed 9 bases, with 10 bases lying between them. CDR3 length: 12 residues. From germline, CDR1 is SGHDT and CDR2 YYEEEE. The CDR3 spells CASSLSRDKAFF. Here the CDR3 DNA reads TGTGCCAGCAGCTTGAGCAGGGACAAAGCTTTCTTT.

V usage is TRBV30 and J usage is TRBJ2-3, with 12 bases that match TRBD2. The junction had 7 bases not matched to a gene; V was cut back by 2 bases and J by 4 bases. Per the germline V gene, CDR1 is GTSNPN and CDR2 is SVGIG (reference sequence). This CDR3 region has 16 residues. The CDR3 DNA reads as TGTGCCTGGAGTCTCAGACTAGCGGGAGTTGCAGATACGCAGTATTTT. Protein sequence: CAWSLRLAGVADTQYF.

The chain has TRBV5-8 and TRBJ2-5; unclear D gene. The CDR3 totals 13 residues. The germline gives CDR1 SGHTS, CDR2 YDEGEE. Trimming stripped 4 bases from V and 4 bases from J, with 11 bases between. CDR3 sequence (DNA): TGTGCCAGCAGCCTCCCCAGCGCAGAGACCCAGTACTTC. It translates to CASSLPSAETQYF. The variable domain in full, with the rest retrieved from reference TRBV5-8 and TRBJ2-5, is EAGVTQSPTHLIKTRGQQATLRCSPISGHTSVYWYQQALGLGLQFLLWYDEGEERNRGNFPPRFSGRQFPNYSSELNVNALELEDSALYLCASSLPSAETQYFGPGTRLLVL.

Only one count was recorded for this clone. This sequence joins TRBV7-3 and TRBJ2-1, with 10 nucleotides matching TRBD1. Germline trimming cut 0 bases from V and 6 bases from J; bases unmatched to any gene: 5. The CDR3 runs to 16 residues. Germline-derived CDR1 and CDR2 are SGHTA and FQGTGA. CDR3 residues: CASSLTRDRGSNEQFF. The CDR3 bases are TGTGCCAGCAGCTTAACTCGGGACAGGGGCAGCAATGAGCAGTTCTTC.

This rearrangement joins TRBV5-8 to TRBJ2-1; 8 bases fit TRBD1. The CDR3 is made up of 16 amino acids. The V and J ends lost 0 bases and 1 base, in that order; junction bases with no gene match: 3. Germline CDR1 is SGHTS and CDR2 is YDEGEE. The CDR3 nucleotides read TGTGCCAGCAGCTTGGGGGGGACAGGTTCCTACAATGAGCAGTTCTTC. This encodes CASSLGGTGSYNEQFF. The full variable domain, rest sourced from reference TRBV5-8 and TRBJ2-1, is EAGVTQSPTHLIKTRGQQATLRCSPISGHTSVYWYQQALGLGLQFLLWYDEGEERNRGNFPPRFSGRQFPNYSSELNVNALELEDSALYLCASSLGGTGSYNEQFFGPGTRLTVL.

The chain has TRBV7-2 and TRBJ2-5; no firm D call. The CDR3 consists of 13 residues. Germline V gene sequence: CDR1 SGHTA, CDR2 FQGNSA. V lost 4 bases to trimming and J lost 5 bases, with 11 bases between them. CDR3 in DNA: TGTGCCAGCAGCTCCGTCGGGTGGGAGACCCAGTACTTC. The encoded protein is CASSSVGWETQYF. The full variable domain, with the rest looked up from reference TRBV7-2 and TRBJ2-5, is GAGVSQSPSNKVTEKGKDVELRCDPISGHTALYWYRQSLGQGLEFLIYFQGNSAPDKSGLPSDRFSAERTGGSVSTLTIQRTQQEDSAVYLCASSSVGWETQYFGPGTRLLVL.

The chain uses TRBV24-1 and TRBJ2-5; 8 bases match TRBD2. The junction had 9 bases not matched to a gene; V was cut back by 3 bases and J by 1 base. In germline, CDR1 is KGHDR, CDR2 SFDVKD. This CDR3 contains 17 residues. CDR3 bases: TGTGCCACCAGTGATCCACCCCTTGCGGGAGGCCAAGAGACCCAGTACTTC. This codes for CATSDPPLAGGQETQYF.